This T cell receptor beta chain is drawn from a study of graft-versus-host responses after intestinal transplantation. About the research overall: Every one of the recipients received anti-thymocyte globulin induction and afterwards took tacrolimus and steroids for 3 to 4 years. Study findings and constraints: Recipient marrow showed GvH clones, some seen first in ileum or blood. Subjects displaying graft-donor T cell macrochimerism possessed elevated graft-versus-host to host-versus-graft clonal ratios inside allografts.

The data were produced by immunoSEQ multiplex PCR, yet TCRdb's version contains in-frame clones alone and is incomplete. The sample has about 64,000 clones; around nine tenths are singletons. Concerning this clone itself: Its matching antigen is unknown.

CDR1 and CDR2 (germline): PRHDT, FYEKMQ (reference sequence). This CDR3 region has 14 residues. The V end lost 0 bases, the J end lost 5 bases, and 10 bases lay between the germline ends. The sequence derives from a human patient who received an intestinal transplant, so some T cells may come from the graft donor. The source was bone marrow, collected 734 days after intestinal transplantation. The chain combines TRBV13 with TRBJ1-2, with a weak D call TRBD1 (5 bases). The CDR3 loop is CASSLGSRGYGYTF. DNA for the CDR3: TGTGCCAGCAGCTTAGGCTCAAGGGGTTATGGCTACACCTTC.